The source of this TCR beta chain is a study of shared clonotypes between healthy human individuals (dated by TCRdb to 2018 to 2021). Concerning the study at large: The cohort included a few men and a couple of women between 18 and 49 years of age. For each donor, CD4 naive and CD4 memory were each run on three plates, CD8 naive on two plates, and CD8 memory on one plate. Blood TCR repertoires of five healthy adults were deeply sequenced to estimate repertoire size and the extent of clonotype sharing between individuals. Different laboratories and diverse techniques were used to prepare libraries and sequence TCR repertoires, to increase sequencing depth and limit assay-specific biases. Leukapheresis yielded between about 0.9 and 9 billion PBMCs per donor.

Using the deep immunoSEQ assay, TCR CDR3 regions were amplified from genomic DNA by multiplex PCR. Genomic DNA extracted from each cell subset was distributed evenly over all wells of several immunoSEQ 96-well plates, and each plate served as one replicate. For sorted subsets, about 200 ng genomic DNA, equal to tens of thousands of T cell genomes, was loaded into each replicate PCR. Purified libraries were measured with a Qubit 3.0 fluorometer, size-checked on a Bioanalyzer 2100, and measured again with the KAPA Library Quantification kit. Every immunoSEQ 96-well plate was sequenced on a separate single-read 150-cycle Illumina NextSeq 550 flow cell. As for how the authors treated the data: Because the immunoSEQ output included only junctional sequences and no quality scores, the filtering could not be the same as the filtering used for full-length reads. To assign V/J genes and CDR3, sequences were annotated against IMGT germline references using PyIR, a Python wrapper for IgBLAST v1.9. Reads were removed for weak V/J assignments (E-value above 1e-6), missing CDR3, stop codons, out-of-frame junctions, or ambiguous translated residues. V3J clonotypes were defined by identical inferred V gene, J gene, and CDR3 amino acid sequence. Percentage overlap between repertoires was computed as shared unique clonotypes divided by the size of the smaller repertoire. Repertoire richness was assessed with RTK rarefaction, the Chao1 estimator, and Recon v2.1 estimates of unobserved clonotypes. Generation probabilities for all TCRbeta clonotypes obtained by the gDNA method from several donors were computed using OLGA. TCRdb took this table from immuneACCESS and kept in-frame rearrangements with V and J called. Such tables lack part of the clones; where checked against another copy, unresolved V genes explain under half of the gap, and the rest is unexplained. V and J calls plus clone size are reproduced from that table; the DNA served to infer D and trimming. In all, the sample holds roughly 1 million clones, and around 82% of those were seen once. Roughly 0.56% of the sample belongs to the ten largest clones.

Donors were healthy HIV-negative adults with no recently reported acute infections or vaccinations. All donors were Caucasian adults living in Nashville, Tennessee, USA. Magnetic negative selection was used to enrich CD4+ T cells, after which naive cells were positively selected on CD45RA and the negative fraction became the memory subset. After blood collection by leukapheresis, PBMCs were isolated using Ficoll-Histopaque density gradient centrifugation and then cryopreserved in the vapor phase of liquid nitrogen. Purity and quantity of every magnetically sorted T cell population were checked by analytical flow cytometry. Genomic DNA was isolated from each sorted fraction and quantified by UV absorbance on a Nanodrop 2000c. This clone was detected once. No antigen is known for it. No much larger clone exists at a distance of one base, and base qualities are not known. Overall results and qualifications from the work: The genetic and exposure-history diversity represented was limited by the small number of donors. Across a few donors, roughly 5.1% of naive CD4, over 3% of naive CD8, about 2% of memory CD4, and around 0.4% of memory CD8 clonotypes were shared. Based on pairwise subsampling, the degree of clonotype sharing among donors was expected to be affected by sequencing depth. Clonotypes shared by all four sorted-subset donors showed higher generation probabilities than non-shared clonotypes. Larger estimated clonotype richness was generally found for naive subsets than for memory subsets. Incomplete sequencing was indicated by rarefaction of sorted-subset datasets, despite the large sequencing depth. Sampling was restricted to blood, and TCR repertoires in tissue are likely to differ from TCR repertoires in blood.

V loses 7 bases, J loses 5 bases, and the germline ends lie 11 bases apart. The germline V gene encodes CDR1 MNHEY and CDR2 SVGAGI. Its CDR3 holds 12 amino acids, cysteine through phenylalanine. Only the CDR3 DNA stays, 36 bases, in frame from base 1. This TCR derives from a man aged 18 to 30 in good health. Some clones in this sample may be carry-over from other donors' samples. The sequenced material came from memory CD4+ T cells from PBMCs. In the paper's terms, the cell subset or site label means: CD45RA-negative fraction. This chain joins TRBV6-5 to TRBJ1-2; the D segment cannot be called with confidence. The DNA is as follows: TGTGCCAGCATGGGAGGGATTTATGGCTACACCTTC. This sequence encodes CASMGGIYGYTF.